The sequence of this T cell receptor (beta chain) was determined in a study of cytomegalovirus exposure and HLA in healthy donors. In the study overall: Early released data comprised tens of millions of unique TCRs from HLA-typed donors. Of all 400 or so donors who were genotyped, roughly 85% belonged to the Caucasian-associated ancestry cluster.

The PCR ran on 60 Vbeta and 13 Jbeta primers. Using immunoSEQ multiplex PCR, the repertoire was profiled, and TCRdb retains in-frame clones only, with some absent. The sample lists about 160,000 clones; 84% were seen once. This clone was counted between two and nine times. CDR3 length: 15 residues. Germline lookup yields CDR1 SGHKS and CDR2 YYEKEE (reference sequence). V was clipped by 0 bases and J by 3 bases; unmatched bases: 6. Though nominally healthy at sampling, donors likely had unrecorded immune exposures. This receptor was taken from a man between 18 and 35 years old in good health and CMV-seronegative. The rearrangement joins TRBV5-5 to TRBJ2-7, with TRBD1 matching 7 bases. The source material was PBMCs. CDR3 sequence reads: CASSLAWTGFYEQYF. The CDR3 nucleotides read TGTGCCAGCAGCTTGGCTTGGACAGGTTTCTACGAGCAGTACTTC.